A single sample is the source of the 23 T cell receptor beta chains below, sequenced in a study of beta chain features in type 1 diabetes (dated by TCRdb to 2016 to 2019). Libraries were built with the immunoSEQ multiplex PCR assay. The entire isolated RNA was reverse transcribed using the High Capacity cDNA Reverse Transcription Kit, and thus expressed TCRB transcripts were sequenced. TCRdb re-hosts the immuneACCESS table, in-frame sequences only. Its copies lack some clones; in the studies checked, an unresolved V gene accounts for under half of them, and the cause for the rest is not known. This sample gives hundreds of thousands of clones in total; around a sixth of them show up just once. The top ten constitute about 0.086% of the sample. Sequenced sample: naive CD4+ T cells from blood. Read against the paper, the sample's cell subset or site label means: true naive CD4+ T cells. These receptors all come from a man between 18 and 29 years old in good health.

This clone was observed a handful of times. The V gene is TRBV7-8, the J gene TRBJ2-5; D gene ambiguous. V was trimmed by 2 bases and J by 5 bases, leaving 15 bases between them. Germline CDR1 SGHVS, CDR2 FQNEAQ. The length of the CDR3 is 15 residues. The CDR3 protein is CASSLSRTLGETQYF. The CDR3 DNA sequence: TGTGCCAGCAGCTTATCCCGGACCCTGGGGGAGACCCAGTACTTC.

V is TRBV6-1 and J is TRBJ2-3; no clear D. CDR3 size: 14 residues. Trimming cost V 4 bases and J 0 bases, with 8 bases left between them. Looked up from germline, CDR1 is MNHNS and CDR2 is SASEGT. The CDR3: CASSGAGSTDTQYF. The DNA of the CDR3 is TGTGCCAGCAGTGGGGCAGGAAGCACAGATACGCAGTATTTT.

The chain has TRBV9 and TRBJ1-1; D gene unclear. V gave up 1 base and J gave up 4 bases, with 8 bases separating them. The germline V gene encodes CDR1 SGDLS and CDR2 YYNGEE. The length of the CDR3 is 13 residues. This CDR3 reads CASSVLGITEAFF. The DNA of the CDR3 is TGTGCCAGCAGCGTATTGGGGATCACTGAAGCTTTCTTT.

The rearrangement links TRBV18 to TRBJ2-5; TRBD1 or TRBD2 may be the D gene (6 bases each). The CDR3 is 20 residues long. Germline loops: CDR1 KGHSH, CDR2 LQKENI. Trimming left V 3 bases short and J 4 bases short, with 30 bases between. The CDR3 is CASSPRPPQGSEGIRETQYF. For the CDR3, the DNA is TGTGCCAGCTCACCGCGGCCCCCACAGGGTTCGGAGGGGATCCGAGAGACCCAGTACTTC.

V usage is TRBV7-9 and J usage is TRBJ2-7, with 7 bases lining up with TRBD2. This CDR3 spans 16 amino acids. Unmatched junction bases numbered 9, after V lost 0 bases and J lost 4 bases. Germline-derived CDR1 and CDR2 are SEHNR and FQNEAQ (reference sequence). The chain's CDR3 is CASSLAGGSANYEQYF. DNA of the CDR3: TGTGCCAGCAGCTTAGCGGGGGGGTCCGCTAATTACGAGCAGTACTTC.

This chain links TRBV19 with TRBJ2-5, with a weak D call TRBD2 (6 bases). Germline CDR1 is LNHDA and CDR2 is SQIVND (reference sequence). V lost 5 bases, J lost 4 bases, and 8 bases lay in between. This CDR3 is built from 12 residues. The chain's CDR3 is CASSVGLETQYF. As DNA, the CDR3 is TGTGCCAGTAGTGTGGGACTAGAGACCCAGTACTTC. The whole variable domain, filled in from reference TRBV19 and TRBJ2-5, reads DGGITQSPKYLFRKEGQNVTLSCEQNLNHDAMYWYRQDPGQGLRLIYYSQIVNDFQKGDIAEGYSVSREKKESFPLTVTSAQKNPTAFYLCASSVGLETQYFGPGTRLLVL.

This clone was seen a handful of times. The chain couples TRBV18 to TRBJ1-2; no firm D call. The CDR3 loop spans 13 amino acids. V lost 5 bases and J lost 4, with 11 bases in between. Germline V gene lookup returns CDR1 KGHSH and CDR2 LQKENI. As DNA, the CDR3 is TGTGCCAGCTCAGCCTCGGAGGGCTATGGCTACACCTTC. Translated: CASSASEGYGYTF.

The chain links TRBV15 to TRBJ2-3; D is possibly TRBD1 or TRBD2 (5 bases each). CDR3 length: 16 amino acids. V was clipped by 1 base and J by 0 bases, with 11 bases between them. Per the germline V gene, CDR1 is LNHNV and CDR2 is YYDKDF (reference sequence). This CDR3 is CATSRVPGGSTDTQYF. The CDR3 nucleotides read TGTGCCACCAGCAGAGTCCCTGGGGGTAGCACAGATACGCAGTATTTT.

This rearrangement joins TRBV6-6 to TRBJ1-6; D unclear. Per germline, CDR1 MNHNY and CDR2 SVGAGI (reference sequence). Trimming shortened V by 6 bases and J by 9 bases, and 12 bases separated the two germline ends. The CDR3 spans 13 residues. In DNA, the CDR3 is TGTGCCAGCAGAGACACCGGCCGTTCACCCCTCCACTTT. The encoded protein is CASRDTGRSPLHF.

The rearrangement links TRBV6-5 to TRBJ2-7, with TRBD2 matching 11 bases. This CDR3 has 14 amino acids. Germline CDR1 and CDR2: MNHEY and SVGAGI. Trimming cost V 10 bases and J 3 bases; bases outside gene matches: 8. As DNA, the CDR3 is TGTGCCACCTCGAGGCTAGCGGGAGGCTACGAGCAGTACTTC. Amino acids: CATSRLAGGYEQYF.

CDR3 sequence (DNA): TGTGCCAGCAGCTTACCTACAGGGGGTCGCTCCTACAATGAGCAGTTCTTC. Translated: CASSLPTGGRSYNEQFF. The chain carries TRBV5-4 and TRBJ2-1, with TRBD1 matching 8 bases. Trimming took 2 bases from V and 0 from J; bases not matched to a gene: 7. Germline-derived CDR1 and CDR2 are SGHNT and YYREEE (reference sequence). This CDR3 has 17 residues. The whole variable domain, remainder taken from reference TRBV5-4 and TRBJ2-1, is ETGVTQSPTHLIKTRGQQVTLRCSSQSGHNTVSWYQQALGQGPQFIFQYYREEENGRGNFPPRFSGLQFPNYSSELNVNALELDDSALYLCASSLPTGGRSYNEQFFGPGTRLTVL.

This clone was seen more than once but under ten times. The V gene is TRBV19, the J gene TRBJ2-3; D not resolved. The V gene's germline CDR1 is LNHDA and CDR2 SQIVND (reference sequence). The CDR3 is 12 residues long. Trimming took off 6 bases at V and 2 bases at J, with 6 bases between the two ends. The CDR3 is CASSQYTDTQYF. Written as DNA, the CDR3 is TGTGCCAGTAGCCAGTACACAGATACGCAGTATTTT.

The chain employs TRBV30 and TRBJ1-5; D remains ambiguous. From germline, CDR1 is GTSNPN and CDR2 SVGIG (reference sequence). V lost 3 bases and J lost 0, with 12 bases in between. This CDR3 is 15 amino acids long. This chain's CDR3 is CAWRGSDYSNQPQHF. In nucleotides, the CDR3 is TGTGCCTGGAGAGGTTCCGATTATAGCAATCAGCCCCAGCATTTT.

The genes are TRBV20-1 and TRBJ2-1; D is unresolved. This CDR3 spans 11 amino acids. V was pared by 8 bases and J by 2 bases, with 7 bases between. Germline CDR1 and CDR2: DFQATT and SNEGSKA (reference sequence). DNA for the CDR3: TGCAGTACCCTGACCTACAATGAGCAGTTCTTC. It is translated as CSTLTYNEQFF.

This clone turned up a few times. The chain carries TRBV9 and TRBJ2-2; D might be TRBD1 (5 bases). The V and J ends lost 8 bases and 6 bases respectively, with 14 bases between them. The germline V gene encodes CDR1 SGDLS and CDR2 YYNGEE. This CDR3 comprises 13 residues. The CDR3 DNA reads TGTGCCAGTTTCAGGGTACCTGCCGGGGAGCTGTTTTTT. It codes for CASFRVPAGELFF.

This clone was observed a few times. V gene TRBV7-6 combines with J gene TRBJ1-4, with TRBD1 as a possible D gene (5 bases). Germline CDR1 reads SGHVS; CDR2 reads FNYEAQ. The CDR3 runs 14 residues. Trimming took off 3 bases at V and 4 bases at J, with 9 bases between the two ends. DNA of the CDR3: TGTGCCAGCAGCTTCGGGGACGGTAATGAAAAACTGTTTTTT. Encoded protein: CASSFGDGNEKLFF.

This clone was counted only a few times. The rearrangement uses TRBV28 and TRBJ1-2; 7 bases fit TRBD1. Germline CDR1 and CDR2: MDHEN and SYDVKM. The CDR3 covers 14 residues. V trimming: 8 bases; J trimming: 6 bases; junction bases outside the gene matches: 12. This CDR3 reads CASGSVDREHGYTF. The CDR3 DNA sequence: TGTGCCAGCGGTTCAGTAGACAGGGAACATGGCTACACCTTC.

In this sample, this clone turned up a few times. V and J are TRBV5-1 and TRBJ1-2; maybe TRBD1 (5 bases). Germline V gene data show CDR1 as SGHRS and CDR2 as YFSETQ. Trimming removed 4 bases at V and 4 bases at J, with 11 bases between. The CDR3 loop spans 13 amino acids. The CDR3: CASSADSFYGYTF. The CDR3 DNA is TGCGCCAGCAGCGCAGACAGCTTCTATGGCTACACCTTC.

This clone was counted a few times. The chain joins TRBV20-1 to TRBJ2-5, with D possibly called TRBD1 or TRBD2 (5 bases each). Germline CDR1 is DFQATT and CDR2 is SNEGSKA (reference sequence). The CDR3 is 9 amino acids. CDR3 sequence: CGTHETQYF. The CDR3, as DNA: TGCGGGACCCATGAGACCCAGTACTTC.

The chain is built from TRBV9 and TRBJ2-1, with D unclear. CDR3 size: 13 residues. Germline lookup yields CDR1 SGDLS and CDR2 YYNGEE. Trimming cost V 4 bases and J 9 bases, with 14 bases left between them. The CDR3 DNA reads TGTGCCAGCAGCTCAAGTCCCGACGCTGAGCAGTTCTTC. It encodes CASSSSPDAEQFF.

The V gene is TRBV7-2, the J gene TRBJ2-7; 11 nucleotides align to TRBD1. This CDR3 comprises 15 residues. V shed 5 bases and J 4 bases; nucleotides not matched to a gene: 7. Germline CDR1 is SGHTA and CDR2 is FQGNSA. CDR3 nucleotide sequence: TGTGCCAGCAGCCCCTGGGGGACAGGGGGGTACGAGCAGTACTTC. It codes for CASSPWGTGGYEQYF.

The V and J genes are TRBV4-2 and TRBJ2-5; possible D gene TRBD2, 6 bases. Germline loops: CDR1 LGHNA, CDR2 YNFKEQ. Trimming took off 1 base at V and 2 bases at J, with 11 bases between the two ends. The CDR3 consists of 15 residues. The chain's CDR3 is CASSQGEAAQETQYF. The CDR3 DNA reads TGTGCCAGCAGCCAAGGGGAGGCAGCTCAAGAGACCCAGTACTTC.

The chain uses TRBV19 and TRBJ2-4; 9 positions agree with TRBD2. J was trimmed by 3 bases and V by 7 bases; bases with no gene match: 10. Germline-derived CDR1 and CDR2 are LNHDA and SQIVND (reference sequence). CDR3 length: 16 amino acids. The CDR3 DNA follows: TGTGCCAGTATGAAGCGGGGGGCCGCGGGCAAAAACATTCAGTACTTC. It yields the protein CASMKRGAAGKNIQYF.